The rows below give T cell receptor beta chains drawn from one sample of a study of T cell responses to AZD1222 COVID-19 vaccine. Profiled with immunoSEQ multiplex PCR; TCRdb holds only in-frame clones, not every one. The sample carries 85,000 to 100,000 clones, less than 90% recorded once. This material consisted of peripheral blood, taken on day 0 of AZD1222 vaccination. These receptors all come from an adult in good health. Each CDR3 is given without its conserved first and last residue.

J: TRBJ2-7
V: TRBV4-1
CDR3: ASSQDGTNYEQY

J: TRBJ2-5
V: TRBV19
CDR3: ASSITGSKLTQY

J: TRBJ1-4
V: TRBV5-1
CDR3: ASSLEHQGEKLF

J: TRBJ1-1
V: TRBV6-5
CDR3: ASSYRRGQRAEAF

J: TRBJ1-1
V: TRBV19
CDR3: ASSITGNKNTEAF

J: TRBJ2-7
V: TRBV29-1
CDR3: SVRGDFGYEQY

J: TRBJ1-1
V: TRBV6-5
CDR3: ATHRTGRHAEAF

J: TRBJ2-1
V: TRBV21-1
CDR3: ASSKGTASSYNEQF

J: TRBJ2-3
V: TRBV20-1
CDR3: SASWTGTGVWDTQY

J: TRBJ1-4
V: TRBV28
CDR3: ASMGANEKLF

J: TRBJ1-1
V: TRBV7-2
CDR3: ASSQSAVVSTEAF

J: TRBJ1-3
V: TRBV27
CDR3: ASASGNTIY

J: TRBJ1-2
V: TRBV5-6
CDR3: ASSTGEDYGYT

J: TRBJ1-4
V: TRBV2
CDR3: ASSDGGAEKLF

J: TRBJ1-6
V: TRBV7-8
CDR3: ASSLDGSTNSPLH

J: TRBJ2-7
V: TRBV6-5
CDR3: ASSTRTSPYEQY

J: TRBJ1-1
V: TRBV11-2
CDR3: ASSSGGGMNTEAF

J: TRBJ1-2
V: TRBV18
CDR3: ASSDGANYGYT

J: TRBJ2-1
V: TRBV10-1
CDR3: ASSEGGYEQF

J: TRBJ1-2
V: TRBV9
CDR3: ASSAPTGFHT

J: TRBJ1-1
V: TRBV6-1
CDR3: ASSEGSGSSTGNTEAF

J: TRBJ2-7
V: TRBV7-2
CDR3: ASSLLAGVEQY

J: TRBJ1-1
V: TRBV7-9
CDR3: ASSLMTVNTEAF

J: TRBJ1-5
V: TRBV5-6
CDR3: ASSFLGDSNQPQH

J: TRBJ1-3
V: TRBV19
CDR3: ASSMIAEETGNTIY

J: TRBJ1-2
V: TRBV28
CDR3: ASSLSGLGYGYT

J: TRBJ2-7
V: TRBV6-1
CDR3: ASSEGSGGREQY

J: TRBJ1-3
V: TRBV9
CDR3: ASSVGVGAFGNTIY

J: TRBJ2-5
V: TRBV5-1
CDR3: ASSLASSRETQY

J: TRBJ1-2
V: TRBV5-6
CDR3: ASSLSRDSGYT

J: TRBJ2-7
V: TRBV10-1
CDR3: ASSEWDSSYEQY

J: TRBJ1-1
V: TRBV6-4
CDR3: ASSNRAF

J: TRBJ2-1
V: TRBV6-5
CDR3: ASSYSQRKTYNEQF

J: TRBJ2-1
V: TRBV7-7
CDR3: ASSLEAGAGYNEQF

J: TRBJ1-5
V: TRBV6-6
CDR3: ASSYSRDQPQH

J: TRBJ1-1
V: TRBV6-4
CDR3: ASSSEVNTEAF

J: TRBJ1-5
V: TRBV5-6
CDR3: ASSLQAQNQPQH

J: TRBJ1-5
V: TRBV30
CDR3: AWSGGLSNQPQH

J: TRBJ1-2
V: TRBV7-9
CDR3: ASSLGGTGVGRVGYT